These 31 T cell receptor beta chains originate from one sample sequenced in a study of blood T cell repertoires in COVID-19. Sequencing was performed with immunoSEQ multiplex PCR; in TCRdb, only in-frame clones are kept and a portion is missing. The repertoire holds a few hundred thousand clones, with around nine tenths as singletons. Source material: peripheral blood. The receptors shown here come from a woman between 40 and 55 years old who had recovered from COVID-19.

The chain uses TRBV28 and TRBJ1-2; D unresolved. This CDR3 is built from 13 residues. Deletions cut 5 bases from V and 7 bases from J, with 14 bases between. Germline CDR1 and CDR2: MDHEN and SYDVKM. CDR3 sequence: CASSLDGMFGYTF. CDR3 in DNA: TGTGCCAGCAGTCTAGACGGGATGTTTGGCTACACCTTC.

This chain connects TRBV2 to TRBJ2-6; 7 bases match TRBD1. Germline V CDR1 and CDR2: SNHLY, FYNNEI. J lost 0 bases, V lost 4 bases, and 3 bases had no gene match. This CDR3 comprises 16 residues. In DNA form, the CDR3 reads TGTGCCAGCAGTGGCCAGGGGGTCTCTGGGGCCAACGTCCTGACTTTC. Translating it yields CASSGQGVSGANVLTF.

The chain carries TRBV3-1 (or the pseudogene TRBV3-2) and TRBJ2-4; TRBD1 aligns across 8 bases. J lost 15 bases, V lost 0 bases, and 7 bases had no gene match. The CDR3 loop spans 13 amino acids. In germline, CDR1 is LGHDT, CDR2 YNNKEL (reference sequence). This chain's CDR3 is CASSQEPDRVRYF. CDR3 coding DNA: TGTGCCAGCAGCCAAGAGCCGGACAGGGTACGGTACTTC.

The rearrangement links TRBV30 to TRBJ2-7; D gene unclear. The CDR3 sequence is 15 residues long. The V and J ends lost 2 bases and 1 base respectively, with 15 bases between them. Germline V gives CDR1 GTSNPN, CDR2 SVGIG (reference sequence). The CDR3 nucleotides read TGTGCCTGGAGTAGAGGTTTTCTCCTTTCCTACGAGCAGTACTTC. This sequence encodes CAWSRGFLLSYEQYF.

This clone was counted a single time. The gene calls are TRBV19 and TRBJ2-1, with 9 positions matching TRBD2. J lost 7 bases, V lost 5 bases, and 12 bases had no gene match. The CDR3 is 16 amino acids. CDR1 LNHDA and CDR2 SQIVND come from the germline V gene (reference sequence). CDR3 loop: CASSPLAGAVVNEQFF. The DNA of the CDR3 is TGTGCCAGTAGTCCCTTAGCGGGAGCGGTTGTGAATGAGCAGTTCTTC.

V and J are TRBV6-1 and TRBJ2-5; 7 nucleotides line up with TRBD2. J lost 1 base, V lost 3 bases, and 5 bases had no gene match. The CDR3 spans 15 residues. The germline CDR1 and CDR2 sequences are MNHNS and SASEGT. The CDR3 spells CASSDRAGTQETQYF. DNA of the CDR3: TGTGCCAGCAGTGATAGAGCGGGAACCCAAGAGACCCAGTACTTC.

The chain is built from TRBV28 and TRBJ2-7, with 9 nucleotides matching TRBD1. The J segment lost 1 base and the V segment lost 6 bases, leaving 16 bases of the junction unmatched. From germline, CDR1 is MDHEN and CDR2 SYDVKM. The CDR3 length is 18 residues. The CDR3 bases are TGTGCCAGCAGCCCGATGAGGACAGGGGAGGTTGAGTCCTACGAGCAGTACTTC. Translation gives CASSPMRTGEVESYEQYF.

This clone was recorded only once. V usage is TRBV5-4 and J usage is TRBJ2-3; D call uncertain. Per the germline V gene, CDR1 is SGHNT and CDR2 is YYREEE (reference sequence). The CDR3 consists of 16 residues. V lost 4 bases to trimming and J lost 1 base, with 16 bases between them. CDR3 in DNA: TGTGCCAGCAGCCCCTCTCTAGGCAGCCGCACAGATACGCAGTATTTT. Residues: CASSPSLGSRTDTQYF.

The chain uses TRBV24-1 and TRBJ2-3, with 9 positions matching TRBD1. Germline V gene sequence: CDR1 KGHDR, CDR2 SFDVKD. There are 16 residues in the CDR3. V was pared by 4 bases and J by 8 bases, with 12 bases of the junction left unmatched. CDR3 in amino acids: CATSDLAPGQGTTQYF. The CDR3 DNA is TGTGCCACCAGTGACCTAGCCCCGGGACAGGGTACTACGCAGTATTTT.

The chain is built from TRBV7-9 and TRBJ1-5; tentatively, D is TRBD1 (5 bases). This CDR3 has 15 amino acids. V lost 2 bases, J lost 4 bases, and 12 bases lay in between. CDR1 and CDR2 from the germline V gene are SEHNR and FQNEAQ (reference sequence). The DNA for the CDR3 is TGTGCCAGCAGCTTAACGGGGGGAACTAATCAGCCCCAGCATTTT. Protein sequence: CASSLTGGTNQPQHF.

The gene calls are TRBV7-8 and TRBJ2-6; weak D call: TRBD1 (5 bases). V lost 5 bases, J lost 0 bases, and 11 bases lay in between. The CDR3 totals 16 residues. The germline gives CDR1 SGHVS, CDR2 FQNEAQ. The CDR3 loop reads CASSPTGTSGANVLTF. The CDR3 DNA follows: TGTGCCAGCAGCCCCACAGGCACCTCTGGGGCCAACGTCCTGACTTTC. Looking up the rest from reference TRBV7-8 and TRBJ2-6 gives the full variable domain: GAGVSQSPRYKVAKRGQDVALRCDPISGHVSLFWYQQALGQGPEFLTYFQNEAQLDKSGLPSDRFFAERPEGSVSTLKIQRTQQEDSAVYLCASSPTGTSGANVLTFGAGSRLTVL.

The genes are TRBV2 and TRBJ2-6; D unclear. Per germline, CDR1 SNHLY and CDR2 FYNNEI. CDR3 length equals 13 residues. V gave up 9 bases and J gave up 0 bases, with 6 bases separating them. The DNA for the CDR3 is TGTGCCAGGGAGCACTCTGGGGCCAACGTCCTGACTTTC. It codes for CAREHSGANVLTF.

A single count supports this clone. The genes are TRBV28 and TRBJ1-3; D is perhaps TRBD1 (5 bases). Trimming left V 7 bases short and J 0 bases short, with 13 bases between. This CDR3 has 15 residues. Germline lookup yields CDR1 MDHEN and CDR2 SYDVKM. CDR3 DNA: TGTGCCAGCATTGGGGGGGACTACTCTGGAAACACCATATATTTT. This translates into CASIGGDYSGNTIYF.

This chain connects TRBV2 to TRBJ2-3; D is perhaps TRBD2 (6 bases). V lost 6 bases to trimming and J lost 2 bases, with 12 bases between them. The germline gives CDR1 SNHLY, CDR2 FYNNEI. This CDR3 spans 14 amino acids. CDR3 sequence (DNA): TGTGCCAGCAGGGAGGGTCAGAACACAGATACGCAGTATTTT. This gives the protein CASREGQNTDTQYF.

The V gene is TRBV27, the J gene TRBJ2-2; 7 nucleotides agree with TRBD2. J was trimmed by 1 base and V by 5 bases; bases with no gene match: 7. CDR1 is MNHEY and CDR2 is SMNVEV in the germline V gene (reference sequence). This CDR3 is built from 16 residues. DNA for the CDR3: TGTGCCAGCAGTCCCGGACTAGATAAGAACACCGGGGAGCTGTTTTTT. It yields the protein CASSPGLDKNTGELFF.

V gene TRBV19 combines with J gene TRBJ2-4; 11 bases agree with TRBD2. The ends lost 6 bases at V and 5 bases at J; junction bases unmatched: 3. CDR1 is LNHDA, CDR2 SQIVND, per germline (reference sequence). CDR3 length equals 14 residues. CDR3 protein: CASSPGLAENIQYF. CDR3 nucleotide sequence: TGTGCCAGTAGCCCGGGACTAGCGGAAAACATTCAGTACTTC. The entire variable domain, with the rest obtained from reference TRBV19 and TRBJ2-4, is as follows: DGGITQSPKYLFRKEGQNVTLSCEQNLNHDAMYWYRQDPGQGLRLIYYSQIVNDFQKGDIAEGYSVSREKKESFPLTVTSAQKNPTAFYLCASSPGLAENIQYFGAGTRLSVL.

The J gene is TRBJ2-5, the V gene TRBV12-3 or TRBV12-4; no definite D call. The V end was cut by 3 bases, the J end by 1 base, with 6 bases between. This CDR3 spans 13 amino acids. DNA for the CDR3: TGTGCCAGCAGTTTGGCCAGCCAAGAGACCCAGTACTTC. Translation gives CASSLASQETQYF.

The gene calls are TRBV11-2 and TRBJ2-5; D is unresolved. The germline gives CDR1 SGHAT, CDR2 FQNNGV. The germline V and J ends were trimmed by 2 bases and 5 bases, with 15 bases remaining between them. There are 15 residues in the CDR3. CDR3 loop: CASSLYGGSRETQYF. The CDR3 nucleotides read TGTGCCAGCAGCTTATACGGCGGCAGTAGGGAGACCCAGTACTTC.

The chain recombines TRBV28 with TRBJ1-2; D gene ambiguous. Germline V gene sequence: CDR1 MDHEN, CDR2 SYDVKM. CDR3 length: 11 residues. Trimming left V 6 bases short and J 2 bases short, with 4 bases between. CDR3: CASSQNYGYTF. The DNA of the CDR3 is TGTGCCAGCAGCCAAAACTATGGCTACACCTTC.

This clone appeared once. The chain has TRBV7-2 and TRBJ2-5, with a tentative D call TRBD1 (6 bases). In germline, CDR1 is SGHTA, CDR2 FQGNSA. The CDR3 is 16 residues long. V dropped 4 bases and J dropped 4 bases, with 19 bases sitting between them. CDR3 region: CASSSSGTYAIETQYF. The CDR3 bases are TGTGCCAGCAGCTCGTCCGGGACATATGCTATAGAGACCCAGTACTTC.

V gene TRBV11-2 combines with J gene TRBJ1-5; 9 nucleotides match TRBD1. This CDR3 spans 15 amino acids. Germline CDR1 reads SGHAT; CDR2 reads FQNNGV. The V segment lost 4 bases and the J segment 0 bases; nucleotides outside the gene matches: 1. The CDR3 loop reads CASSSTGGSNQPQHF. For the CDR3, the DNA is TGTGCCAGCAGCTCGACAGGGGGTAGCAATCAGCCCCAGCATTTT.

This chain uses TRBV5-1 with TRBJ2-7; D remains ambiguous. Trimming pared 4 bases from V and 2 bases from J, leaving 19 bases between. Germline CDR1 reads SGHRS; CDR2 reads YFSETQ. The CDR3 loop spans 16 amino acids. The CDR3 sequence is CASSIVATQVPYEQYF. The CDR3 DNA reads TGCGCCAGCAGCATTGTAGCTACCCAAGTTCCCTACGAGCAGTACTTC.

In nucleotides, the CDR3 is TGTGCCAGCAGCTTGGGGCTCTACGAGCAGTACTTC. This sequence encodes CASSLGLYEQYF. The chain couples TRBV11-2 to TRBJ2-7; a possible D gene is TRBD1 (5 bases). Germline CDR1 SGHAT, CDR2 FQNNGV. V dropped 3 bases and J dropped 3 bases, with 6 bases sitting between them. The CDR3 has 12 amino acids. Full variable domain (outside the CDR3, taken from reference TRBV11-2 and TRBJ2-7): EAGVAQSPRYKIIEKRQSVAFWCNPISGHATLYWYQQILGQGPKLLIQFQNNGVVDDSQLPKDRFSAERLKGVDSTLKIQPAKLEDSAVYLCASSLGLYEQYFGPGTRLTVT.

This chain links TRBV6-5 with TRBJ2-1, with TRBD2 identical over 8 bases. The germline gives CDR1 MNHEY, CDR2 SVGAGI. The CDR3 covers 15 residues. V was pared by 2 bases and J by 5 bases, with 5 bases of the junction left unmatched. The CDR3 loop reads CASSYPGLAHNEQFF. The CDR3 region has the DNA TGTGCCAGCAGTTACCCTGGACTAGCTCACAATGAGCAGTTCTTC.

This rearrangement joins TRBV14 to TRBJ2-3, with 7 bases that match TRBD2. The CDR3 totals 16 residues. The ends lost 1 base at V and 5 bases at J; junction bases unmatched: 9. CDR1 SGHDN and CDR2 FVKESK come from the germline V gene. This CDR3 reads CASSQVAGVGGDTQYF. The CDR3 DNA reads TGTGCCAGCAGCCAAGTGGCGGGAGTCGGTGGAGATACGCAGTATTTT.

This chain connects TRBV11-2 to TRBJ2-5, with 12 bases aligning to TRBD2. Losses at the gene ends were 5 bases for V and 5 bases for J; bases not matched to a gene: 12. The germline gives CDR1 SGHAT, CDR2 FQNNGV. This CDR3 is 17 amino acids long. CDR3 sequence: CASSTGTSGYFGETQYF. The CDR3 DNA follows: TGTGCCAGCAGCACAGGGACTAGCGGGTATTTTGGCGAGACCCAGTACTTC.

The chain employs TRBV28 and TRBJ1-2, with D tentatively TRBD1 (6 bases). Trimming cost V 7 bases and J 8 bases, with 20 bases left between them. The CDR3 length is 14 residues. Germline CDR1 is MDHEN and CDR2 is SYDVKM. CDR3 DNA sequence: TGTGCCAGCACCCAACCGGGGCAGAGGGGGGGCTACACCTTC. The encoded protein is CASTQPGQRGGYTF.

This chain uses TRBV20-1 with TRBJ1-6; D may be TRBD1 (6 bases). This CDR3 is 17 amino acids long. Trimming left V 3 bases short and J 7 bases short, with 22 bases between. Per the germline V gene, CDR1 is DFQATT and CDR2 is SNEGSKA (reference sequence). CDR3 DNA sequence: TGCAGTGCTAGTTCTGCGGGCACAGGGTTGGGCAATTCACCCCTCCACTTT. Its protein is CSASSAGTGLGNSPLHF.

This clone was counted only a few times. The chain links TRBV19 to TRBJ1-2; D gene ambiguous. Trimming cost V 0 bases and J 2 bases, with 10 bases left between them. The CDR3 is 15 amino acids. Germline loops: CDR1 LNHDA, CDR2 SQIVND (reference sequence). CDR3 nucleotide sequence: TGTGCCAGTAGTATAGACGGCAGGCCCAACTATGGCTACACCTTC. It yields the protein CASSIDGRPNYGYTF.

The J gene is TRBJ2-7, the V gene TRBV3-1 (or the pseudogene TRBV3-2); 14 bases line up with TRBD2. The germline CDR1 and CDR2 sequences are LGHDT and YNNKEL (reference sequence). This CDR3 has 20 residues. The trim removed 1 base at V and 5 bases at J, leaving 16 bases unmatched. The CDR3 sequence is CASSQATGTSGSVSVDEQYF. CDR3 sequence (DNA): TGTGCCAGCAGCCAAGCCACCGGGACTAGCGGGAGCGTATCGGTGGACGAGCAGTACTTC.

The CDR3 loop reads CASSLSGNTIYF. The CDR3 DNA sequence: TGTGCCAGCAGCCTTTCTGGAAACACCATATATTTT. The chain couples TRBV7-9 to TRBJ1-3; D call uncertain. Between the trimmed V and J ends, which lost 5 bases and 1 base, there was a span of 3 bases. CDR3 length: 12 residues. The germline V gene encodes CDR1 SEHNR and CDR2 FQNEAQ (reference sequence).